This T cell receptor (beta chain) comes out of a study of CD8 T cells in ankylosing spondylitis. Notes on the study in general: Matched synovial fluid from ankylosing spondylitis patients was reported to be enriched for disease-linked clones. Typical of ankylosing spondylitis blood, it appeared, was a TCR beta motif of 7 or 8 highly homologous variants.

TCRdb re-called the 5' RACE reads through MiXCR, storing one row per CDR3 protein. The table includes about 420,000 distinct CDR3 sequences, about 22% detected once. V was cut by 7 bases and J by 5 bases, with 15 bases left in between. CDR1 and CDR2 from the germline V gene are SQVTM and ANQGSEA. CDR3 size: 12 residues. This clonotype occurred a few times. Antigen unknown. The specimen was blood, either unsorted or a sorted T cell fraction (not recorded which). The receptor was isolated from a male donor with ankylosing spondylitis. This rearrangement joins TRBV29-1 to TRBJ2-7; no firm D call. As DNA, the CDR3 is TGCAGCGCCCAGGTTTGGGGAAACGAGCAGTACTTC. Residues: CSAQVWGNEQYF.